This T cell receptor beta chain is drawn from a study of OX40 agonist ivuxolimab in advanced cancers. The sample holds one count of this clone. Its antigen is still unknown. Findings of the study overall: More expanded clones were seen, on average, in CD8+ T cells than in CD4+.

The CDR3 covers 15 residues. V gave up 7 bases and J gave up 2 bases; unmatched junction bases: 8. Germline V CDR1 and CDR2: SNHLY, FYNNEI. Here immunoSEQ multiplex PCR was the method, and the copy in TCRdb shows in-frame clones only, minus some. The profile covers some 80,000 clones, with about 88% appearing a single time and 0.72% taken by the ten largest. The source of this sequence is an adult with an advanced solid tumor such as melanoma, head and neck, liver or kidney cancer. The material sequenced was CD4+ or CD8+ T cells sorted from blood, taken in a trial of the OX40 agonist ivuxolimab. V usage is TRBV2 and J usage is TRBJ1-2; 9 nucleotides align to TRBD1. CDR3 in amino acids: CASKLQGARNYGYTF. CDR3 nucleotides: TGTGCCAGCAAATTACAGGGGGCACGGAACTATGGCTACACCTTC. Complete variable domain (other parts from reference TRBV2 and TRBJ1-2): EPEVTQTPSHQVTQMGQEVILRCVPISNHLYFYWYRQILGQKVEFLVSFYNNEISEKSEIFDDQFSVERPDGSNFTLKIRSTKLEDSAMYFCASKLQGARNYGYTFGSGTRLTVV.